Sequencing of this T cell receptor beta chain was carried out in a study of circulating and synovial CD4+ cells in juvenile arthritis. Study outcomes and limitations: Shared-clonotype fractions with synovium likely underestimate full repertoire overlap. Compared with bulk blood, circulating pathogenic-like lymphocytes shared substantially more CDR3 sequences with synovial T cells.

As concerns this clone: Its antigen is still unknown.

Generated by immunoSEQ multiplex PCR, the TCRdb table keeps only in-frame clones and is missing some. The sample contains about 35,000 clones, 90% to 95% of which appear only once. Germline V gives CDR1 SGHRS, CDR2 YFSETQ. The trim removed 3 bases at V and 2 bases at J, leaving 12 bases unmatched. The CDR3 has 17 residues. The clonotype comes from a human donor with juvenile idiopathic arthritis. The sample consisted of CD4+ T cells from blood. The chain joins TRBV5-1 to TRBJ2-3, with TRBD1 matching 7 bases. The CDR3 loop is CASSSVGTAINTDTQYF. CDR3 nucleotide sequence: TGCGCCAGCAGCTCAGTAGGGACAGCGATTAACACAGATACGCAGTATTTT.